This T cell receptor (beta chain) was recorded in a study of T cell responses to AZD1222 COVID-19 vaccine. Overall study findings and caveats: At baseline, seropositivity was found in only a handful of AZD1222 recipients. Every sample of the repertoires postdated the peak T cell response. Across spike, vaccine-associated CD4 TCRs were found, dominant at 160-218 and 743-854. Targets within unmutated variant regions were reportedly found for nearly half of spike-specific TCRs.

Trimming shortened V by 6 bases and J by 9 bases, and 10 bases separated the two germline ends. The CDR3 is 10 residues long. Per germline, CDR1 SQVTM and CDR2 ANQGSEA. Sequencing used immunoSEQ multiplex PCR; TCRdb keeps in-frame clones, though not all of them. The table records around 100,000 clones, roughly 89% of them present only once. This clone was picked up a small number of times. Its specificity is not known. The chain is built from TRBV29-1 and TRBJ2-3; maybe TRBD2 (6 bases). The specimen was peripheral blood, collected on day 0 of AZD1222 vaccination. This clonotype was sampled from an adult in good health. The CDR3 DNA is TGCAGCGTGGAGGGCCGAACGCAGTATTTT. Translated, it gives CSVEGRTQYF.